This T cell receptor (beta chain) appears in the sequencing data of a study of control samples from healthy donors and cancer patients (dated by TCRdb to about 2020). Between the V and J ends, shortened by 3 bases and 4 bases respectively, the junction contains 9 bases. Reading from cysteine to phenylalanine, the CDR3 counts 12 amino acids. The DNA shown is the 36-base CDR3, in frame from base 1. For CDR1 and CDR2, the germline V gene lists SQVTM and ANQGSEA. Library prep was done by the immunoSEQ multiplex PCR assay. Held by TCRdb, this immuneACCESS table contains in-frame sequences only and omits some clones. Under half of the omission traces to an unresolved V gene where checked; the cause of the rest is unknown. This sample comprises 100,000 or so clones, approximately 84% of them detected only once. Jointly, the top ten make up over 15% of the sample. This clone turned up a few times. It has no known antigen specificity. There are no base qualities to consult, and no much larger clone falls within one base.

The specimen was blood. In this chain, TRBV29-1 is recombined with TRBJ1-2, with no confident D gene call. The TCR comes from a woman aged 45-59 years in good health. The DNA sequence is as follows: TGCAGCGTTGAGTGGGAAGTCTATGGCTACACCTTC. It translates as CSVEWEVYGYTF.